A single sample gave rise to the 22 T cell receptor beta chains below, sequenced in a study of blood T cell repertoires in COVID-19. The method was immunoSEQ multiplex PCR; TCRdb's version includes in-frame clones alone and lacks a portion of them. The table lists a few hundred thousand clones, about four fifths of them singletons. Material for sequencing was peripheral blood. The receptors here all came from a woman aged 18-35 years with acute or convalescent COVID-19.

J is TRBJ1-6 and V is TRBV28; maybe TRBD1 (5 bases). The CDR3 totals 14 residues. The V gene lost 6 bases and the J gene lost 7 bases, with 13 bases spanning the gap. Germline assignment: CDR1 MDHEN and CDR2 SYDVKM. The CDR3 nucleotides read TGTGCCAGCAGATGGTGGCAGGGAAATTCACCCCTCCACTTT. Translation gives CASRWWQGNSPLHF.

This chain joins TRBV18 and TRBJ1-1; 7 nucleotides align to TRBD1. Germline loops: CDR1 KGHSH, CDR2 LQKENI. The CDR3 has 15 amino acids. With V trimmed by 3 bases and J by 3 bases, 7 bases remained unmatched. The CDR3 DNA sequence: TGTGCCAGCTCACCCCAGGGACAGATAGACACTGAAGCTTTCTTT. It yields the protein CASSPQGQIDTEAFF.

The CDR3 region has the DNA TGTGCCAGCTCCGCGGCGACCCACTACGAGCAGTACTTC. Translation: CASSAATHYEQYF. V usage is TRBV18 and J usage is TRBJ2-7, with unresolved D. CDR3 length: 13 amino acids. The germline gives CDR1 KGHSH, CDR2 LQKENI. V lost 6 bases and J lost 3, with 12 bases in between.

CDR3 amino acids: CASSLGGTGGGYGYTF. As DNA, the CDR3 is TGCGCCAGCAGCTTGGGCGGGACAGGGGGCGGCTATGGCTACACCTTC. The V call is TRBV5-1, the J call TRBJ1-2; 12 bases are shared with TRBD1. This CDR3 region has 16 residues. CDR1 SGHRS and CDR2 YFSETQ come from the germline V gene. V shed 0 bases, J shed 4 bases, and the junction held 4 bases outside the gene matches.

The J gene is TRBJ2-1, the V gene TRBV2; maybe TRBD1 (6 bases). V was trimmed by 6 bases and J by 4 bases, leaving 19 bases between them. The germline CDR1 and CDR2 sequences are SNHLY and FYNNEI. The CDR3 is 16 amino acids. The CDR3 sequence is CASRKDRGGGYNEQFF. CDR3 bases: TGTGCCAGCAGAAAGGACAGAGGGGGTGGTTACAATGAGCAGTTCTTC.

The V gene is TRBV19, the J gene TRBJ2-5; 7 bases align to TRBD2. The CDR3 is made up of 18 amino acids. The junction had 14 bases not matched to a gene; V was cut back by 1 base and J by 3 bases. Germline-derived CDR1 and CDR2 are LNHDA and SQIVND (reference sequence). The CDR3 region has the DNA TGTGCCAGTAGTATAGTTAAAGGTTCAGCGGGGTCGGAAGAGACCCAGTACTTC. Amino acid sequence: CASSIVKGSAGSEETQYF.

The chain recombines TRBV30 with TRBJ2-1; 7 bases are a match to TRBD1. The ends lost 3 bases at V and 7 bases at J; junction bases unmatched: 6. CDR1 is GTSNPN and CDR2 is SVGIG in the germline V gene (reference sequence). This CDR3 is built from 13 residues. The CDR3 DNA reads as TGTGCCTGGAGGACAGGGATCAGGAATGAGCAGTTCTTC. Amino acid sequence: CAWRTGIRNEQFF.

The CDR3 here is CSGGTGGYGYTF. CDR3 in DNA: TGCAGCGGGGGTACAGGGGGTTATGGCTACACCTTC. The V call is TRBV29-1, the J call TRBJ1-2, with 8 nucleotides matching TRBD1. Losses at the gene ends were 7 bases for V and 5 bases for J; bases not matched to a gene: 6. The CDR3 has 12 residues. Germline V gene lookup returns CDR1 SQVTM and CDR2 ANQGSEA. The whole variable domain, filled in from reference TRBV29-1 and TRBJ1-2, reads SAVISQKPSRDICQRGTSLTIQCQVDSQVTMMFWYRQQPGQSLTLIATANQGSEATYESGFVIDKFPISRPNLTFSTLTVSNMSPEDSSIYLCSGGTGGYGYTFGSGTRLTVV.

The chain employs TRBV5-1 and TRBJ2-7, with 10 bases that match TRBD2. The trim removed 3 bases at V and 3 bases at J, leaving 0 bases unmatched. This CDR3 spans 13 amino acids. Germline V gene sequence: CDR1 SGHRS, CDR2 YFSETQ. The CDR3 reads CASSSSGSYEQYF. DNA of the CDR3: TGCGCCAGCAGCTCTAGCGGGAGCTACGAGCAGTACTTC. The complete variable domain, with remaining parts taken from reference TRBV5-1 and TRBJ2-7, reads KAGVTQTPRYLIKTRGQQVTLSCSPISGHRSVSWYQQTPGQGLQFLFEYFSETQRNKGNFPGRFSGRQFSNSRSEMNVSTLELGDSALYLCASSSSGSYEQYFGPGTRLTVT.

The chain uses TRBV5-4 and TRBJ1-2, with unresolved D. The V end was cut by 4 bases, the J end by 5 bases, with 21 bases between. The CDR3 has 16 residues. Germline V gene sequence: CDR1 SGHNT, CDR2 YYREEE (reference sequence). The CDR3 region has the DNA TGTGCCAGCAGCCCCGGGGTACTATGGGCGACGTATGGCTACACCTTC. It translates to CASSPGVLWATYGYTF.

V gene TRBV10-1 combines with J gene TRBJ2-1; D remains unclear. V gave up 0 bases and J gave up 3 bases, with 6 bases separating them. Germline V gene sequence: CDR1 WNHNN, CDR2 SYGVQD (reference sequence). The CDR3 contains 14 residues. The CDR3 is CASSESVIYNEQFF. The DNA for the CDR3 is TGCGCCAGCAGTGAGTCTGTTATCTACAATGAGCAGTTCTTC.

The chain recombines TRBV6-5 with TRBJ1-6, with D perhaps matching TRBD1 (6 bases). Germline values: CDR1 MNHEY, CDR2 SVGAGI. Trimming cost V 6 bases and J 7 bases, with 16 bases left between them. CDR3 size: 15 residues. The CDR3 reads CASSRTALENSPLHF. CDR3 nucleotides: TGTGCCAGCAGCAGGACAGCCTTGGAAAATTCACCCCTCCACTTT.

This chain connects TRBV11-2 to TRBJ1-6, with D perhaps TRBD1 (6 bases). This CDR3 has 14 residues. Germline CDR1 and CDR2: SGHAT and FQNNGV. Trimming stripped 1 base from V and 12 bases from J, with 13 bases between. DNA of the CDR3: TGTGCCAGCAGCTTAGTGGACAGCTGGGGACCCCTCCACTTT. As protein: CASSLVDSWGPLHF.

The chain is built from TRBV28 and TRBJ1-4; 10 bases align to TRBD1. The V gene's germline CDR1 is MDHEN and CDR2 SYDVKM. Trimming took 5 bases from V and 7 from J; bases not matched to a gene: 1. There are 13 residues in the CDR3. CDR3 amino acids: CASSGTGVEKLFF. In DNA form, the CDR3 reads TGTGCCAGCAGTGGGACAGGGGTTGAAAAACTGTTTTTT.

This clone was counted once. This chain joins TRBV7-2 and TRBJ1-4; 9 bases align to TRBD1. The germline CDR1 and CDR2 sequences are SGHTA and FQGNSA. This CDR3 spans 15 amino acids. The trim removed 4 bases at V and 8 bases at J, leaving 8 bases unmatched. DNA of the CDR3: TGTGCCAGCAGCTCCAACAGGGGGCCAGGAGAAAAACTGTTTTTT. This gives the protein CASSSNRGPGEKLFF.

The V call is TRBV5-1, the J call TRBJ2-2; a weak D match, TRBD2 (5 bases). The V gene's germline CDR1 is SGHRS and CDR2 YFSETQ. The V end lost 0 bases, the J end lost 4 bases, and 19 bases lay between the germline ends. The CDR3 is made up of 18 amino acids. This chain's CDR3 is CASSLEAGLKGVTGELFF. The CDR3, as DNA: TGCGCCAGCAGCTTGGAAGCAGGATTAAAGGGAGTCACCGGGGAGCTGTTTTTT.

The chain has TRBV28 and TRBJ1-2; D gene unclear. V gave up 4 bases and J gave up 9 bases, with 12 bases separating them. This CDR3 has 12 amino acids. Per the germline V gene, CDR1 is MDHEN and CDR2 is SYDVKM. This CDR3 is CASSWLSARYTF. The DNA of the CDR3 is TGTGCCAGCAGTTGGCTAAGCGCGCGCTACACCTTC.

The chain carries TRBV7-8 and TRBJ2-7, with 8 bases fitting TRBD1. CDR3 length: 14 amino acids. Looked up from germline, CDR1 is SGHVS and CDR2 is FQNEAQ. V was pared by 2 bases and J by 5 bases, with 5 bases of the junction left unmatched. The CDR3 protein is CASSLFGQGNEQYF. The CDR3 DNA is TGTGCCAGCAGCTTATTTGGACAGGGTAACGAGCAGTACTTC. The full variable domain, in which reference TRBV7-8 and TRBJ2-7 provide the parts outside the CDR3, is GAGVSQSPRYKVAKRGQDVALRCDPISGHVSLFWYQQALGQGPEFLTYFQNEAQLDKSGLPSDRFFAERPEGSVSTLKIQRTQQEDSAVYLCASSLFGQGNEQYFGPGTRLTVT.

V is TRBV30 and J is TRBJ1-1; a weak D match, TRBD1 (5 bases). The germline V gene has CDR1 GTSNPN and CDR2 SVGIG (reference sequence). Trimming took off 2 bases at V and 3 bases at J, with 13 bases between the two ends. This CDR3 is built from 14 residues. The DNA of the CDR3 is TGTGCCTGGAGTCCCTTAAGACAGTACACTGAAGCTTTCTTT. Its protein product is CAWSPLRQYTEAFF.

This rearrangement joins TRBV4-2 to TRBJ2-2; no firm D call. V lost 2 bases and J lost 0, with 10 bases in between. This CDR3 contains 16 residues. Germline V gene lookup returns CDR1 LGHNA and CDR2 YNFKEQ. CDR3: CASSQSLLTNTGELFF. CDR3 DNA: TGTGCCAGCAGCCAATCTCTACTAACGAACACCGGGGAGCTGTTTTTT.

The chain has TRBV4-3 and TRBJ1-1, with 9 bases fitting TRBD1. Germline V gene lookup returns CDR1 LGHNA and CDR2 YSLEER. The CDR3 loop spans 15 amino acids. V gave up 4 bases and J gave up 2 bases; unmatched junction bases: 5. For the CDR3, the DNA is TGCGCCAGCAGCCGATGGACAGGGGCTAACACTGAAGCTTTCTTT. This translates into CASSRWTGANTEAFF.

This rearrangement joins TRBV29-1 to TRBJ1-1, with a possible D match to TRBD1 (6 bases). Trimming removed 6 bases at V and 0 bases at J, with 11 bases between. The CDR3 extends over 13 amino acids. Germline-derived CDR1 and CDR2 are SQVTM and ANQGSEA. The CDR3 nucleotides read TGCAGCGTGGCCGGGACATTGAACACTGAAGCTTTCTTT. The encoded protein is CSVAGTLNTEAFF.